This is a list of T cell receptor beta chains from one sample in a study of T-cell memory formation after mild COVID-19. TCRdb used MiXCR to reprocess the 5' RACE reads, holding one entry per CDR3 protein. The sample lists nearly 350,000 distinct CDR3 sequences; 13% were seen once. What was sequenced was PBMCs or a T cell subset sorted from them (not recorded which). The receptors derive from a man younger than 35 who had mild COVID-19 (a few samples of this study predate the infection). Cell type and time point are not known. CDR3s include the opening cysteine and the closing phenylalanine or tryptophan. D genes are given only for firm matches. The listing skips clone size in some rows; elsewhere it reads once, few, many or a size class.

>TRBJ2-1|-|few|TRBV15
TGTGCCACCAGCAGAGGGGAAAGGGATGAGCAGTTCTTC
CATSRGERDEQFF
>TRBJ1-2|TRBD1|few|TRBV7-9
TGTGCCAGCAGCGTACAGGGGAGTGATGGCTACACCTTC
CASSVQGSDGYTF
>TRBJ2-2|TRBD1|many|TRBV10-3
TGTGCCATCAGTAACAGGGGGCGGATCACCGGGGAGCTGTTTTTT
CAISNRGRITGELFF
>TRBJ1-3|TRBD1|-|TRBV7-2
TGTGCCAGCAGCTTCGGACAGGGATTCTCTGGAAACACCATATATTTT
CASSFGQGFSGNTIYF
>TRBJ1-2|-|-|TRBV12-3/TRBV12-4
TGTGCCAGCAGGCCGGATGGGGGCGCCTATGGCTACACCTTC
CASRPDGGAYGYTF
>TRBJ2-3|-|many|TRBV27
TGTGCCAGCAGTTCCTCGAGCACAGATACGCAGTATTTT
CASSSSSTDTQYF
>TRBJ1-1|-|-|TRBV4-1
TGCGCCAGCAGCCAGCACAGGGCGGCCACTGAAGCTTTCTTT
CASSQHRAATEAFF
>TRBJ2-1|TRBD2|few|TRBV11-3
TGTGCCAGCAGCGGAACTAGCGGCTCCTACAATGAGCAGTTCTTC
CASSGTSGSYNEQFF
>TRBJ2-1|TRBD2|-|TRBV6-6
TGTGCCAGCAGTTACTCCAGTAGCGGGCGGAATGAGCAGTTCTTC
CASSYSSSGRNEQFF
>TRBJ1-1|-|many|TRBV3-1
TGTGCCAGCAGCCAAGAAGGGGTTTACACTGAAGCTTTCTTT
CASSQEGVYTEAFF
>TRBJ2-1|TRBD2|medium-sized|TRBV4-3
TGCGCCAGCAGCCAAGAAACTAGCGGGGGGTACAATGAGCAGTTCTTC
CASSQETSGGYNEQFF
>TRBJ2-1|-|few|TRBV11-2
TGTGCCAGCAGCTTAGAGTATTGGGGGCTAGCTAATGACGATGAGCAGTTCTTC
CASSLEYWGLANDDEQFF
>TRBJ2-1|-|-|TRBV9
TGTGCCAGCAATCAAAGGGAAGGCTCCTACAATGAGCAGTTCTTC
CASNQREGSYNEQFF
>TRBJ2-5|TRBD1|few|TRBV7-2
TGTGCCAGCAGCCGGACGACAGGGCGGCAGGCGGAGGACCAGTACTTC
CASSRTTGRQAEDQYF
>TRBJ2-5|-|few|TRBV9
TGTGCCAGCAGCGTAGCTGCTAGCGCGGGCGGAGAGACCCAGTACTTC
CASSVAASAGGETQYF
>TRBJ1-6|TRBD1|-|TRBV7-9
TGTGCCAGCAGCGGGACAGGGCATTCACCCCTCCACTTT
CASSGTGHSPLHF
>TRBJ2-3|-|few|TRBV12-3/TRBV12-4
TGTGCCAGCAGAAGGGGAGATACGCAGTATTTT
CASRRGDTQYF
>TRBJ1-5|-|few|TRBV28
TGTGCCAGCAGTAGGGAGCGGCCCCAGCATTTT
CASSRERPQHF
>TRBJ2-7|TRBD1|-|TRBV25-1
TGTGCCAGCAGTGTTGACAGGGTTGAGGGGCAGTACTTC
CASSVDRVEGQYF
>TRBJ1-6|TRBD1|many|TRBV20-1
TGCAGTGCTAGAGATGACAGGGAGGCTTCACCCCTCCACTTT
CSARDDREASPLHF
>TRBJ1-3|TRBD1|-|TRBV7-2
TGTGCCAGCAGGCGTACAGGGGGCGGTGGAAACACCATATATTTT
CASRRTGGGGNTIYF
>TRBJ1-2|-|-|TRBV7-3
TGTGCCAGCAGCGAGCCCGGGACCGTCGGCTACACCTTC
CASSEPGTVGYTF
>TRBJ2-5|-|few|TRBV7-9
TGTGCCAGCAGCTTTTCTTCGGGGGAGACCCAGTACTTC
CASSFSSGETQYF
>TRBJ2-1|TRBD2|once|TRBV20-1
TGCAGTGCTCCAGGACTAGCGGGGGGCGAGCAGTTCTTC
CSAPGLAGGEQFF
>TRBJ2-1|TRBD2|many|TRBV7-6
TGTGCCAGCAGCTTGCGGGGGAGCTCCTACAATGAGCAGTTCTTC
CASSLRGSSYNEQFF
>TRBJ1-1|-|-|TRBV7-9
TGTGCCAGCAGCCAGTCCCTGGGGTTTGAAGCTTTCTTT
CASSQSLGFEAFF
>TRBJ2-1|-|-|TRBV7-9
TGTGCCAGCAGCTGGCAAACATCCTACAATGAGCAGTTCTTC
CASSWQTSYNEQFF
>TRBJ2-7|TRBD1|few|TRBV15
TGTGCCACCAGCAGAGGCCGGGACAGAGGCTACGAGCAGTACTTC
CATSRGRDRGYEQYF
>TRBJ1-1|TRBD1|few|TRBV27
TGTGCCAGCAGTGACGACAGGGGACGTGGGATGAACACTGAAGCTTTCTTT
CASSDDRGRGMNTEAFF
>TRBJ1-4|-|-|TRBV20-1
TGCAGTGCTTTCCACAGAGGTCAACATGAAAAACTGTTTTTT
CSAFHRGQHEKLFF
>TRBJ2-7|-|-|TRBV4-1
TGCGCCAGCAGCCAAGTATGGGACAAAGCCTACGAGCAGTACTTC
CASSQVWDKAYEQYF
>TRBJ1-5|-|few|TRBV23-1
TGCGCCAGCAGTCAGTCACAAGGGCTGAATCAGCCCCAGCATTTT
CASSQSQGLNQPQHF